This TCR beta chain was found in a study of T cell responses to AZD1222 COVID-19 vaccine. The data were produced by immunoSEQ multiplex PCR, yet TCRdb's version contains in-frame clones alone and is incomplete. The table lists around 200,000 clones, approximately 91% of them singletons. V dropped 0 bases and J dropped 5 bases, with 9 bases sitting between them. The length of the CDR3 is 14 residues. The germline gives CDR1 SGHRS, CDR2 YFSETQ. In regard to this clone: Its antigen is undetermined.

Overall study results and limits: Nearly half of spike-specific TCRs reportedly target variant regions that are unmutated in the B.1.351 and B.1.1.7 variants. Females made up more of the donors, who were largely white British, and clonal diversity may have come out too low. CD4 TCRs associated with vaccination spanned spike, dominating at 160-218 and 743-854.

This chain joins TRBV5-1 and TRBJ1-5; D is undetermined. The TCR was taken from an adult in good health. This material consisted of peripheral blood, taken on day 0 of AZD1222 vaccination. In nucleotides, the CDR3 is TGCGCCAGCAGCTTGGATGTAGGGCATCAGCCCCAGCATTTT. It is translated as CASSLDVGHQPQHF.